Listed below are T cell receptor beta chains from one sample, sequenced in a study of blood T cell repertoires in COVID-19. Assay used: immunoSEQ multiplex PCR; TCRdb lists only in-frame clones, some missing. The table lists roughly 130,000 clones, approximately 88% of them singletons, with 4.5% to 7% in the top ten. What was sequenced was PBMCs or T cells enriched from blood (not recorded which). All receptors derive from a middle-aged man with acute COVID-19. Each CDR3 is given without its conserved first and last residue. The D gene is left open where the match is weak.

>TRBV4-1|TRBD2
ASSQGGTSGRVETQY
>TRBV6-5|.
ACSQWDSSQETQY
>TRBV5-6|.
ASSFVSTEAF
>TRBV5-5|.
ASSLAGANEKLF
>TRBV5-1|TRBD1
ASSKGQGAPLH
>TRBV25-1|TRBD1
ASAGQEDYEQY
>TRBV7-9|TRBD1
ASRSGTDDEQF
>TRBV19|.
ASSISLDTDTQY
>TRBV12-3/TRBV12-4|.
ASTQGGGNTIY
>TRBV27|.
ASSLLDPRGAREQF
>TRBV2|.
ASSPTGLSNQPQH
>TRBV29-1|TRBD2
SVEAAGGVGDTQY
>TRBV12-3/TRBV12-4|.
ASSPGEETQY
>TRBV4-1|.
ASSQGGRGNQPQH
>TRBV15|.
ATSRDTRRENTEAF
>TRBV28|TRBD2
ASSPPGLAGAGELF
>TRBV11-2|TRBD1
ASSRRTGSSYNSPLH
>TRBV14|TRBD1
ASSQEYQGARY
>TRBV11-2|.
ASSGAIRETQY
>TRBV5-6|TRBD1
ASSFGQGDQPQH
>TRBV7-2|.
ASSLVRGGELF
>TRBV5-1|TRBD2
ASSSGLATGELF
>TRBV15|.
ATSRDYGERATPYEQY
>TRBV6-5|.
ASSPRVAGGYT
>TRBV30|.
AWTNPVGGAAEKLF
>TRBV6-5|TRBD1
ASRKKGQTYSPLH
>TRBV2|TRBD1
ASDIRDRGRTWNQPQH
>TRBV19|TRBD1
ASSSPGQSTDTQY
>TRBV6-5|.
AGGRAGWNTEAF